The source of this TCR beta chain is a study of T-cell memory formation after mild COVID-19. Background on the study: Largely donor-specific sequence clusters came from a couple of donors.

Via MiXCR, TCRdb re-called the 5' RACE reads, giving one row per CDR3 protein. The sample contains 250,000 to 350,000 distinct CDR3 sequences, 15% to 20% of which appear only once. This receptor was identified in a man younger than 30 who had mild COVID-19 (a few samples of this study predate the infection). Cell type and time point are not known. Sequences were obtained from PBMCs or a T cell subset sorted from them (not recorded which).

The CDR3 DNA reads as TGTGCCAGCATTTCGGGACAGGGGTACGAGCAGTACTTC. This gives the protein CASISGQGYEQYF. This chain joins TRBV6-1 and TRBJ2-7; 10 positions agree with TRBD1. Germline V gene lookup returns CDR1 MNHNS and CDR2 SASEGT. The V gene end was trimmed by 7 bases and the J gene end by 4 bases; junction bases not matched to a gene: 4. The CDR3 has 13 residues.